Presented here are 30 T cell receptor beta chains from one specimen sequenced in a study of Ad26.COV2.S vaccination and SARS-CoV-2 variants. Treatment here: around 19 received Ad26.COV2.S at low or high dose, single or two shots; 5 received placebo; per-sample allocation not given. Samples analyzed were those drawn on day 63 after the first vaccine or placebo injection. TCRdb's copy holds only in-frame clones and misses some; the assay was immunoSEQ multiplex PCR. This sample yields roughly 510,000 clones, of which around 88% are seen a single time; 9.5% to 15% belongs to the top ten. Sequencing used peripheral blood, obtained in a trial of Ad26.COV2.S vaccine versus placebo. The receptors stem from a person aged 18-60 years who received the Ad26.COV2.S COVID-19 vaccine or a placebo.

The J gene is TRBJ1-2, the V gene TRBV11-2; 9 bases line up with TRBD1. The CDR3 loop spans 14 amino acids. V lost 1 base to trimming and J lost 6 bases; unmatched junction nucleotides: 3. Germline V gene data show CDR1 as SGHAT and CDR2 as FQNNGV. This chain's CDR3 is CASSLGQGVDGYTF. As DNA, the CDR3 is TGTGCCAGCAGCTTAGGACAGGGGGTTGATGGCTACACCTTC.

This clone was seen a handful of times. CDR3 protein: CASSQAPGSFEKLFF. The CDR3 DNA is TGTGCCAGCAGCCAAGCCCCCGGGTCTTTTGAAAAACTGTTTTTT. The J gene is TRBJ1-4, the V gene TRBV3-1 (or the pseudogene TRBV3-2), with unresolved D. With 1 base removed from V and 7 bases from J, the gap between germline ends came to 13 bases. This CDR3 spans 15 amino acids. The germline gives CDR1 LGHDT, CDR2 YNNKEL (reference sequence).

This clone was recorded a few times. V and J are TRBV21-1 and TRBJ1-1. TRBV21-1 has pseudogene status. The CDR3 has 13 residues. CDR3 in DNA: TGTGCCAGCAGCAACCTGGGGTTCACTGAAGCTTTCTTT. It translates to CASSNLGFTEAFF.

The chain combines TRBV5-1 with TRBJ2-3; 10 nucleotides align to TRBD2. The V and J ends lost 1 base and 0 bases, in that order; junction bases with no gene match: 5. This CDR3 spans 17 amino acids. From germline, CDR1 is SGHRS and CDR2 YFSETQ. The CDR3 DNA reads TGCGCCAGCAGCTTGAAAACTAGCGGGACTAGCACAGATACGCAGTATTTT. It is translated as CASSLKTSGTSTDTQYF.

This clone was counted once. The chain joins TRBV6-2 or TRBV6-3 to TRBJ2-4; D remains ambiguous. With 5 bases removed from V and 9 bases from J, the gap between germline ends came to 8 bases. From germline, CDR1 is MNHEY and CDR2 SVGEGT. The CDR3 consists of 11 residues. The CDR3 here is CASSIASIQYF. Here the CDR3 DNA reads TGTGCCAGCAGTATAGCTTCCATTCAGTACTTC.

This chain joins TRBV4-1 and TRBJ2-7; D gene unclear. Germline-derived CDR1 and CDR2 are MGHRA and YSYEKL. This CDR3 has 15 residues. V lost 0 bases and J 2 bases, leaving 11 bases between the germline ends. The CDR3 DNA follows: TGCGCCAGCAGCCAAGATATGGACGCAGCCTACGAGCAGTACTTC. This translates into CASSQDMDAAYEQYF.

V and J are TRBV11-2 and TRBJ1-4, with D unclear. Trimming pared 5 bases from V and 2 bases from J, leaving 6 bases between. Germline V gene lookup returns CDR1 SGHAT and CDR2 FQNNGV. The CDR3 consists of 13 residues. The DNA of the CDR3 is TGTGCCAGCAGCCGCGAGACTAATGAAAAACTGTTTTTT. This gives the protein CASSRETNEKLFF.

The V and J genes are TRBV9 and TRBJ2-7; TRBD1 might be the D (5 bases). Per germline, CDR1 SGDLS and CDR2 YYNGEE. The CDR3 totals 15 residues. Deletions cut 0 bases from V and 0 bases from J, with 10 bases between. CDR3 protein: CASSVGSQGSYEQYF. For the CDR3, the DNA is TGTGCCAGCAGCGTAGGGTCGCAGGGCTCCTACGAGCAGTACTTC.

J is TRBJ2-1 and V is TRBV4-3; 10 bases line up with TRBD2. From germline, CDR1 is LGHNA and CDR2 YSLEER. The CDR3 has 15 amino acids. V lost 2 bases and J lost 7; bases outside the gene matches: 5. The CDR3 region is CASSQLAGVGNEQFF. The CDR3 DNA reads as TGCGCCAGCAGCCAACTAGCGGGAGTGGGTAATGAGCAGTTCTTC.

The chain is built from TRBV7-8 and TRBJ2-6, with 10 bases matching TRBD1. V lost 5 bases to trimming and J lost 0 bases; unmatched junction nucleotides: 4. Per germline, CDR1 SGHVS and CDR2 FQNEAQ. The CDR3 loop spans 17 amino acids. The CDR3 bases are TGTGCCAGCAGCCCGGGGACAGGGGCCTCTGGGGCCAACGTCCTGACTTTC. It encodes CASSPGTGASGANVLTF.

This clone was counted a single time. CDR3 residues: CASSPMAGANIQYF. The CDR3 coding sequence is TGTGCCAGCAGTCCCATGGCAGGGGCGAACATTCAGTACTTC. This chain links TRBV7-2 with TRBJ2-4; a weak D match, TRBD1 (6 bases). This CDR3 is 14 amino acids long. Looked up from germline, CDR1 is SGHTA and CDR2 is FQGNSA. Trimming left V 6 bases short and J 7 bases short, with 16 bases between.

The chain carries TRBV6-5 and TRBJ1-1; no clear D. The germline V gene encodes CDR1 MNHEY and CDR2 SVGAGI. V gave up 0 bases and J gave up 7 bases, with 12 bases separating them. The length of the CDR3 is 14 residues. The CDR3 region is CASSYSKTRGEAFF. The CDR3 region has the DNA TGTGCCAGCAGTTACTCCAAAACGCGGGGTGAAGCTTTCTTT.

The chain links TRBV19 to TRBJ1-6; D gene ambiguous. The CDR3 loop spans 12 amino acids. The germline CDR1 and CDR2 sequences are LNHDA and SQIVND (reference sequence). Trimming cost V 5 bases and J 8 bases, with 7 bases left between them. CDR3 region: CASSPGDSPLHF. Written as DNA, the CDR3 is TGTGCCAGTAGTCCAGGTGATTCACCCCTCCACTTT.

With respect to this clone: Other DNA sequences within the sample encode an identical CDR3. V usage is TRBV19 and J usage is TRBJ2-6; the match to TRBD1 covers 7 bases. The CDR3 covers 15 residues. V lost 6 bases and J lost 4; bases outside the gene matches: 6. The germline V gene encodes CDR1 LNHDA and CDR2 SQIVND (reference sequence). The CDR3 is CASSPDRAGANVLTF. The CDR3 nucleotides are TGTGCCAGTAGCCCTGACAGGGCAGGGGCCAACGTCCTGACTTTC.

This rearrangement joins TRBV10-3 to TRBJ2-5; TRBD1 matches 7 bases. V was pared by 10 bases and J by 2 bases, with 10 bases of the junction left unmatched. CDR1 ENHRY and CDR2 SYGVKD come from the germline V gene. This CDR3 is built from 14 residues. CDR3 bases: TGTGCCACCACATCTTTGGGACAGCAAGAGACCCAGTACTTC. It translates to CATTSLGQQETQYF.

The chain has TRBV9 and TRBJ1-5, with TRBD1 as a possible D gene (6 bases). This CDR3 has 14 amino acids. Trimming cost V 3 bases and J 3 bases, with 10 bases left between them. The germline V gene has CDR1 SGDLS and CDR2 YYNGEE. The CDR3 DNA reads TGTGCCAGCAGCGCGCAGGGGATCAATCAGCCCCAGCATTTT. Encoded protein: CASSAQGINQPQHF.

In its sample, this clone was seen a few times. This sequence joins TRBV28 and TRBJ1-5, with 8 bases identical to TRBD1. J gave up 6 bases and V 2 bases, and 3 bases lay outside the gene matches. Germline lookup yields CDR1 MDHEN and CDR2 SYDVKM. This CDR3 has 14 residues. In DNA form, the CDR3 reads TGTGCCAGCAGTTTAGAGGACAGGGCTCAGCCCCAGCATTTT. Translating gives CASSLEDRAQPQHF.

This clone was counted once. The J gene is TRBJ2-7, the V gene TRBV20-1; D unclear. Germline V gives CDR1 DFQATT, CDR2 SNEGSKA (reference sequence). The CDR3 covers 12 residues. V dropped 3 bases and J dropped 2 bases, with 8 bases sitting between them. The CDR3 protein is CSASGGTYEQYF. The CDR3 DNA follows: TGCAGTGCTAGTGGTGGGACCTACGAGCAGTACTTC.

The chain links TRBV5-4 to TRBJ1-1; D perhaps matches TRBD1 (5 bases). CDR3 size: 14 residues. V lost 4 bases, J lost 6 bases, and 16 bases lay in between. CDR1 is SGHNT, CDR2 YYREEE, per germline (reference sequence). CDR3 sequence reads: CASSGVGREPEAFF. CDR3 bases: TGTGCCAGCAGCGGGGTGGGCAGGGAACCTGAAGCTTTCTTT.

The J gene is TRBJ1-4, the V gene TRBV27; no definite D call. Trimming removed 2 bases at V and 7 bases at J, with 11 bases between. The CDR3 extends over 14 amino acids. Germline V gene sequence: CDR1 MNHEY, CDR2 SMNVEV (reference sequence). CDR3 coding DNA: TGTGCCAGCAGTTTAGCCCCCCTTGGTGAAAAACTGTTTTTT. The encoded protein is CASSLAPLGEKLFF.

The J gene is TRBJ2-3, the V gene TRBV20-1, with 7 bases identical to TRBD2. Germline CDR1 is DFQATT and CDR2 is SNEGSKA (reference sequence). The trim removed 3 bases at V and 4 bases at J, leaving 4 bases unmatched. This CDR3 region has 13 residues. The CDR3 bases are TGCAGTGCTAGTGTGCGGGGGTCAGATACGCAGTATTTT. Protein: CSASVRGSDTQYF.

This clone showed up just a few times. This rearrangement joins TRBV18 to TRBJ1-2; D is undetermined. V was clipped by 4 bases and J by 8 bases, with 32 bases between them. The CDR3 length is 19 residues. The germline CDR1 and CDR2 sequences are KGHSH and LQKENI. CDR3 nucleotides: TGTGCCAGCTCACTCCAACCGCCCGCTTCGCATAGTGGCCGCCTGGGCTACACCTTC. This gives the protein CASSLQPPASHSGRLGYTF.

The chain carries TRBV11-1 and TRBJ2-1; D is unresolved. The CDR3 runs 13 residues. Germline values: CDR1 SGHAT, CDR2 FQDESV (reference sequence). Trimming removed 1 base at V and 8 bases at J, with 9 bases between. The CDR3 loop reads CASSLGLLHEQFF. CDR3 DNA: TGTGCCAGCAGCTTAGGACTTCTCCATGAGCAGTTCTTC.

This chain joins TRBV28 and TRBJ2-1, with 13 positions matching TRBD2. The length of the CDR3 is 16 residues. Germline CDR1 is MDHEN and CDR2 is SYDVKM. Trimming took 6 bases from V and 8 from J; bases not matched to a gene: 10. CDR3 nucleotides: TGTGCCAGCAGGGGAACTGGGACTAGCGGGATTCATGAGCAGTTCTTC. Residues: CASRGTGTSGIHEQFF.

This rearrangement joins TRBV6-6 to TRBJ1-6; D ambiguous. Between the trimmed V and J ends, which lost 4 bases and 10 bases, there was a span of 17 bases. Germline lookup yields CDR1 MNHNY and CDR2 SVGAGI (reference sequence). The CDR3 is made up of 15 amino acids. The CDR3 DNA reads TGTGCCAGCAGTTTTGTCGGCGGAGGAGGCTCACCCCTCCACTTT. Amino acid sequence: CASSFVGGGGSPLHF.

J is TRBJ2-2 and V is TRBV30; a possible D gene is TRBD1 (6 bases). The CDR3 extends over 14 amino acids. The germline V and J ends were trimmed by 8 bases and 0 bases, with 13 bases remaining between them. In germline, CDR1 is GTSNPN, CDR2 SVGIG (reference sequence). The CDR3 is CAGQKLANTGELFF. The CDR3 region has the DNA TGTGCCGGACAGAAGCTCGCGAACACCGGGGAGCTGTTTTTT. The entire variable domain, with the rest obtained from reference TRBV30 and TRBJ2-2, is as follows: SQTIHQWPATLVQPVGSPLSLECTVEGTSNPNLYWYRQAAGRGLQLLFYSVGIGQISSEVPQNLSASRPQDRQFILSSKKLLLSDSGFYLCAGQKLANTGELFFGEGSRLTVL.

The rearrangement uses TRBV5-4 and TRBJ1-2; D unresolved. The CDR3 loop spans 14 amino acids. Germline V lookup: CDR1 SGHNT, CDR2 YYREEE (reference sequence). V shed 0 bases and J shed 8 bases, with 14 bases lying between them. CDR3 nucleotide sequence: TGTGCCAGCAGCTTGGGCGGCGACCTCACGGGCTACACCTTC. Its translation: CASSLGGDLTGYTF.

The V gene is TRBV5-4, the J gene TRBJ1-2, with D maybe TRBD1 (5 bases). The CDR3 loop spans 13 amino acids. The germline V gene encodes CDR1 SGHNT and CDR2 YYREEE (reference sequence). V was shortened by 3 bases and J by 7 bases, with 13 bases between the two germline ends. The CDR3 reads CASSSSLGVGYTF. CDR3 bases: TGTGCCAGCAGCTCCTCATTGGGGGTTGGCTACACCTTC.

The chain couples TRBV11-3 to TRBJ1-1; D is unclear. Germline lookup yields CDR1 SGHNT and CDR2 YENEEA. V dropped 4 bases and J dropped 10 bases, with 16 bases sitting between them. There are 13 residues in the CDR3. CDR3 sequence reads: CASSSRPGLVAFF. The CDR3 bases are TGTGCCAGCAGCTCGCGTCCGGGGTTAGTAGCTTTCTTT. Looking up the rest from reference TRBV11-3 and TRBJ1-1 gives the full variable domain: EAGVVQSPRYKIIEKKQPVAFWCNPISGHNTLYWYLQNLGQGPELLIRYENEEAVDDSQLPKDRFSAERLKGVDSTLKIQPAELGDSAVYLCASSSRPGLVAFFGQGTRLTVV.

J is TRBJ2-7 and V is TRBV19; D is ambiguous. The ends were cut back, 7 bases at V and 6 bases at J, with 10 bases in the middle. From germline, CDR1 is LNHDA and CDR2 SQIVND (reference sequence). The CDR3 has 11 amino acids. The CDR3 spells CASKGRTEQYF. In nucleotides, the CDR3 is TGTGCCAGTAAGGGAAGGACCGAGCAGTACTTC.